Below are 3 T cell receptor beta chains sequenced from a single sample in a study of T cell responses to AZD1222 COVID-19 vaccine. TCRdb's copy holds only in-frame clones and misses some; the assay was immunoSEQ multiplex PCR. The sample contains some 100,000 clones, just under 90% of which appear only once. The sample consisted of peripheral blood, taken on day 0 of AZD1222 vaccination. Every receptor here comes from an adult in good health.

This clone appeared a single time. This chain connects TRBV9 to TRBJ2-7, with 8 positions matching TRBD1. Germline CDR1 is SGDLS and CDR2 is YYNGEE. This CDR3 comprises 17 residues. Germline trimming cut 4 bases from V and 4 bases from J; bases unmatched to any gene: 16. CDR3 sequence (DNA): TGTGCCAGCAGCAGAGGACAGGGATCCACCGCAGCGTACGAGCAGTACTTC. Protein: CASSRGQGSTAAYEQYF.

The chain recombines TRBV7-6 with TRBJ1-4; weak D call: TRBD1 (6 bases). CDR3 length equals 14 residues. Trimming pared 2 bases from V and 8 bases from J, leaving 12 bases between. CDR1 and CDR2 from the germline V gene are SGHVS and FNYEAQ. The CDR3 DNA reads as TGTGCCAGCAGCTTACAGGGGCGAGGGGAAAAACTGTTTTTT. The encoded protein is CASSLQGRGEKLFF.

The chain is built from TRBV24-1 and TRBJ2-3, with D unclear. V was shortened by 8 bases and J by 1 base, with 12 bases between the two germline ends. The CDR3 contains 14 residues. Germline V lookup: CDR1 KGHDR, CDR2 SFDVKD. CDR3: CATNGPGGTDTQYF. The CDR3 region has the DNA TGTGCCACCAACGGACCAGGCGGCACAGATACGCAGTATTTT.